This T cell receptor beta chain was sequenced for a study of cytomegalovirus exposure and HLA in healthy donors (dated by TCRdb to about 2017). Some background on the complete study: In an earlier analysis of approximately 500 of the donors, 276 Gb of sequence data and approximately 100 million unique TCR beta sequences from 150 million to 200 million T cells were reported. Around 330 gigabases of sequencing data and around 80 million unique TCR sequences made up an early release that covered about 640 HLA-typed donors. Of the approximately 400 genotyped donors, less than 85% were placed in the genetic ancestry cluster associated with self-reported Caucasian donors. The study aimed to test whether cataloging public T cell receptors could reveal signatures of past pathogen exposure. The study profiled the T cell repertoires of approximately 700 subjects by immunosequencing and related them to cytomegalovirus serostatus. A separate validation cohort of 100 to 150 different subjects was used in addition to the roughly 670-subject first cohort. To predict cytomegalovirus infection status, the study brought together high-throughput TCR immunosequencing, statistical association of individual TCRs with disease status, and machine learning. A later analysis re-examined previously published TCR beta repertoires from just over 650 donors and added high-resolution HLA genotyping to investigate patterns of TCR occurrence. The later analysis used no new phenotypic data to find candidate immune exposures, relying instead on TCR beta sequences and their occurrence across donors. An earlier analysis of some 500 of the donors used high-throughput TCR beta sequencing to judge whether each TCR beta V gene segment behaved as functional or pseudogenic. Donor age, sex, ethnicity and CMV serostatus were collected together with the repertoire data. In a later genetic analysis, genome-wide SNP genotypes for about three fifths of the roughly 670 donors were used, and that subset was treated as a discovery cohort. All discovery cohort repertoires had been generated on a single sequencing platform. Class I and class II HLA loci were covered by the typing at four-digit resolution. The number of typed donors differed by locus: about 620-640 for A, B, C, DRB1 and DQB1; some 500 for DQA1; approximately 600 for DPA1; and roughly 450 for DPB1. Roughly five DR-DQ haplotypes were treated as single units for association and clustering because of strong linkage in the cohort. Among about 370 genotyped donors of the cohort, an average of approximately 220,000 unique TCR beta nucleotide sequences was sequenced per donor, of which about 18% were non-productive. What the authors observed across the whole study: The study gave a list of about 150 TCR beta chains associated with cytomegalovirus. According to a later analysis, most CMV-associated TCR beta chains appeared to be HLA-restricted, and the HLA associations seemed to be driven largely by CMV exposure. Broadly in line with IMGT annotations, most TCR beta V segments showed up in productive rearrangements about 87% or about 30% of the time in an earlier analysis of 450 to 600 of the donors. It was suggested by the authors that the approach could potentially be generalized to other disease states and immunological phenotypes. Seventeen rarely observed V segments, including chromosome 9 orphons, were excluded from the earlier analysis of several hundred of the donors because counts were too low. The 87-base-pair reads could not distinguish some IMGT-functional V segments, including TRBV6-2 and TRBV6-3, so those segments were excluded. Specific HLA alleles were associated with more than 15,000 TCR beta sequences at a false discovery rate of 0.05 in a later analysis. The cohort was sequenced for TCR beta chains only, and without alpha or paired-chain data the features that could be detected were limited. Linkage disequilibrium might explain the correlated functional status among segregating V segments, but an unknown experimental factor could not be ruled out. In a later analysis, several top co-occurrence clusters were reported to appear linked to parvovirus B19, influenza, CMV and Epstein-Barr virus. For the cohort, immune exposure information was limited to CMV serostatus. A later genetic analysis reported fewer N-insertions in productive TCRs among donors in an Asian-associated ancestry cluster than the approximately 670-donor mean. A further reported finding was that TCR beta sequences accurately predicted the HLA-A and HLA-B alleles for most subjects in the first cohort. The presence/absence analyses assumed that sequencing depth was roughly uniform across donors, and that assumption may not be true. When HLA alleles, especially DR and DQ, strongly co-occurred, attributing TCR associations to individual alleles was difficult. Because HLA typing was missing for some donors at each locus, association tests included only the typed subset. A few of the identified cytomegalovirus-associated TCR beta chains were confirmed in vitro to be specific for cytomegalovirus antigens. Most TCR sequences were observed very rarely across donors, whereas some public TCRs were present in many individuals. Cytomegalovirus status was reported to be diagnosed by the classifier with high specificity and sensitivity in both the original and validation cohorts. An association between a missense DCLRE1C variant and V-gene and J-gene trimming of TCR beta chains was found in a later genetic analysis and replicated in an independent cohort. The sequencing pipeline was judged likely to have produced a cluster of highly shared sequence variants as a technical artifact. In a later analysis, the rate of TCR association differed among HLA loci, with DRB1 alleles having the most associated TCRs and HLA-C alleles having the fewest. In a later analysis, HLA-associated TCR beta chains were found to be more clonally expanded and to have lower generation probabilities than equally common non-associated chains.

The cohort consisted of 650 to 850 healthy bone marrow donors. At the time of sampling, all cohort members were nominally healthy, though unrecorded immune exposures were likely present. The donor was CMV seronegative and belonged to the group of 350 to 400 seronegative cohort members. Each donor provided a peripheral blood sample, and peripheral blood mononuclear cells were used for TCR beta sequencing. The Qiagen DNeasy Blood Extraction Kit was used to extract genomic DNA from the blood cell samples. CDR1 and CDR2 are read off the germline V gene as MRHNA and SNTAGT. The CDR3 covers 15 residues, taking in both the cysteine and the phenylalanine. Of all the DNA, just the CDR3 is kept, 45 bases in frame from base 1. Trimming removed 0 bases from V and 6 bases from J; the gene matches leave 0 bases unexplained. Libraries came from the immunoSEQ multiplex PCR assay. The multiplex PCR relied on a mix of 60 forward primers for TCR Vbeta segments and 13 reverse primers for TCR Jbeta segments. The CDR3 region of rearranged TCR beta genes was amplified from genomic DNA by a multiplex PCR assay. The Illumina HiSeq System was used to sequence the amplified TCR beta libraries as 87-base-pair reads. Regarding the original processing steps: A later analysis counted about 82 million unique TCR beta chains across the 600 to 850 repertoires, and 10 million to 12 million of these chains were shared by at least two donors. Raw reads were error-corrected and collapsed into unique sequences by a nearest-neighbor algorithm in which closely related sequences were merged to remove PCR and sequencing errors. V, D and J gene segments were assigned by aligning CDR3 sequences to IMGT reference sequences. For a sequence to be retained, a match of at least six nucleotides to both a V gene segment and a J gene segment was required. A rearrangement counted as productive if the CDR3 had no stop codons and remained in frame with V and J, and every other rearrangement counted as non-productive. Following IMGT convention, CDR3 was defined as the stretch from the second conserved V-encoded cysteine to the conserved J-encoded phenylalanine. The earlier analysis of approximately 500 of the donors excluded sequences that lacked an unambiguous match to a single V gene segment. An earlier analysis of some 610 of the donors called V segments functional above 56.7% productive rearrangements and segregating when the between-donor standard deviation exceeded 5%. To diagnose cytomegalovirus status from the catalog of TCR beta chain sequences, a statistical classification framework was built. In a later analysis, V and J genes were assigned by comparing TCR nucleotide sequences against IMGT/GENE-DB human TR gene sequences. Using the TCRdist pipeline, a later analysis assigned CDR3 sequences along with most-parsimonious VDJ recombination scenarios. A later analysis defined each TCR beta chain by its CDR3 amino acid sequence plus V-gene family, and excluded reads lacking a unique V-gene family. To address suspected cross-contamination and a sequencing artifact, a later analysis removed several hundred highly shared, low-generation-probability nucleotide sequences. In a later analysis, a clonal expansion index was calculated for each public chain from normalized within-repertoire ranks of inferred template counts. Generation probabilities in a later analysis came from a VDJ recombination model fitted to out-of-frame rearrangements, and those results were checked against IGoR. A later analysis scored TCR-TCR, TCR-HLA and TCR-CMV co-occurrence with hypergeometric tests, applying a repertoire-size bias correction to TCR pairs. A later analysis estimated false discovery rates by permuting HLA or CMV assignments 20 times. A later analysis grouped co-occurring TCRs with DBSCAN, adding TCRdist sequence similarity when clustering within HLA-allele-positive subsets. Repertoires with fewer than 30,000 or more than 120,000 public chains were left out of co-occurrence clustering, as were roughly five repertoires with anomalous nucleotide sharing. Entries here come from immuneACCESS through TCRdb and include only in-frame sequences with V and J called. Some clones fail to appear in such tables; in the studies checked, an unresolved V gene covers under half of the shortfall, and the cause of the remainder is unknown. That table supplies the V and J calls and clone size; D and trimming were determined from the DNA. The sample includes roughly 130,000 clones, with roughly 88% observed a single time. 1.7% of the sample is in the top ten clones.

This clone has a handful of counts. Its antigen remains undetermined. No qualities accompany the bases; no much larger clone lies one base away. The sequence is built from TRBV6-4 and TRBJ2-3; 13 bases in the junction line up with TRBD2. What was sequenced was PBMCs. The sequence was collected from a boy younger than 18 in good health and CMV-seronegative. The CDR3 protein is CASSDSTSGGDTQYF. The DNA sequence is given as TGTGCCAGCAGTGACTCGACTAGCGGGGGGGATACGCAGTATTTT.